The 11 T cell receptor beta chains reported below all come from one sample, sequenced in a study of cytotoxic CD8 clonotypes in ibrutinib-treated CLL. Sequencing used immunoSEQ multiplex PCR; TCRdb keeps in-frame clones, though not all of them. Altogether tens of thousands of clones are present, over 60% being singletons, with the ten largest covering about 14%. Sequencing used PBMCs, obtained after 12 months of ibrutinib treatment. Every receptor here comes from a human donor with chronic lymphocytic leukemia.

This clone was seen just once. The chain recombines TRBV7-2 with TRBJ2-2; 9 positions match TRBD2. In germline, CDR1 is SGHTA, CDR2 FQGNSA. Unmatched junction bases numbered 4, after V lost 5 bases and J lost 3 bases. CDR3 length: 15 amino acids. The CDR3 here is CASSPGLADTGELFF. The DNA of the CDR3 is TGTGCCAGCAGCCCGGGACTAGCAGACACCGGGGAGCTGTTTTTT.

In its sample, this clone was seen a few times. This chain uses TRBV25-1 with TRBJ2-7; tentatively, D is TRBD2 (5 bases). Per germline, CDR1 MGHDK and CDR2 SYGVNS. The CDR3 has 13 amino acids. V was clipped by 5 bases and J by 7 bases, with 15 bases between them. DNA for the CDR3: TGTGCCAGCAGTCCCCATGTTAGGGAGGAGCAGTACTTC. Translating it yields CASSPHVREEQYF.

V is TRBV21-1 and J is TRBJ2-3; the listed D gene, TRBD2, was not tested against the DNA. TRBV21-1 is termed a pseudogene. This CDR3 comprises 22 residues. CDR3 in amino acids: CASSKAGRGGLAGPWGTDTQYF. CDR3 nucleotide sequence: TGTGCCAGCAGCAAAGCGGGCAGGGGGGGACTAGCGGGCCCCTGGGGCACAGATACGCAGTATTTT.

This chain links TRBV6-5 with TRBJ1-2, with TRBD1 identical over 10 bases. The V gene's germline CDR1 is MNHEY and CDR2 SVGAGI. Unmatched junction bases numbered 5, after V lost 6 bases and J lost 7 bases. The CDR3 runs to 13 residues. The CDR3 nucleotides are TGTGCCAGCAGACCGGACAGGGGGGCTGGCTACACCTTC. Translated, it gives CASRPDRGAGYTF.

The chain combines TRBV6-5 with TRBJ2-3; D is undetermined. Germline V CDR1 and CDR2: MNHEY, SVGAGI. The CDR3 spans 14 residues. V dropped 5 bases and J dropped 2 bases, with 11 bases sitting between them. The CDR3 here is CASSTRRYTDTQYF. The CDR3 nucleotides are TGTGCCAGCAGTACCCGGCGATACACAGATACGCAGTATTTT.

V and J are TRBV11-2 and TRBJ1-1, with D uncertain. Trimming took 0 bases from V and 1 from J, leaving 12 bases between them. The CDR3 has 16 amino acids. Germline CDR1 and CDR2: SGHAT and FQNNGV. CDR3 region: CASSLEFLEGNTEAFF. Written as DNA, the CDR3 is TGTGCCAGCAGCTTAGAATTCTTGGAGGGGAACACTGAAGCTTTCTTT.

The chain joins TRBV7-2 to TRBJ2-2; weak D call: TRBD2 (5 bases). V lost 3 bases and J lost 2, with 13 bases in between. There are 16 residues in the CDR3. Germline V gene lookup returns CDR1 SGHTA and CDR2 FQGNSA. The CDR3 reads CASSFRVATNTGELFF. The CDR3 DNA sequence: TGTGCCAGCAGCTTTAGGGTAGCGACCAACACCGGGGAGCTGTTTTTT.

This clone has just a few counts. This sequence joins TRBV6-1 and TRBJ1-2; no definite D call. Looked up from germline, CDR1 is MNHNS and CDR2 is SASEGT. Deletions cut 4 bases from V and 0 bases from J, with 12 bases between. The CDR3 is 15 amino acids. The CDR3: CASSGSERANYGYTF. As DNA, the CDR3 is TGTGCCAGCAGTGGTAGCGAAAGAGCTAACTATGGCTACACCTTC.

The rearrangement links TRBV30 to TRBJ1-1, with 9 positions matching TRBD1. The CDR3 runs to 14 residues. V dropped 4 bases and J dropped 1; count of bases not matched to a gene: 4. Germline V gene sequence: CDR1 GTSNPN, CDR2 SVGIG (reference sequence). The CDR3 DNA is TGTGCCTGGACTAGGACAGGGGCGAACACTGAAGCTTTCTTT. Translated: CAWTRTGANTEAFF. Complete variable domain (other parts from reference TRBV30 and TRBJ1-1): SQTIHQWPATLVQPVGSPLSLECTVEGTSNPNLYWYRQAAGRGLQLLFYSVGIGQISSEVPQNLSASRPQDRQFILSSKKLLLSDSGFYLCAWTRTGANTEAFFGQGTRLTVV.

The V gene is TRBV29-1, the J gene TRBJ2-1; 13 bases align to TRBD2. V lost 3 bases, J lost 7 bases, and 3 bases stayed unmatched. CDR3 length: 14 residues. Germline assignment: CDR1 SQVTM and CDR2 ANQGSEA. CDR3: CSVETSGRRNEQFF. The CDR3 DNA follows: TGCAGCGTTGAGACTAGCGGGAGGAGAAATGAGCAGTTCTTC.

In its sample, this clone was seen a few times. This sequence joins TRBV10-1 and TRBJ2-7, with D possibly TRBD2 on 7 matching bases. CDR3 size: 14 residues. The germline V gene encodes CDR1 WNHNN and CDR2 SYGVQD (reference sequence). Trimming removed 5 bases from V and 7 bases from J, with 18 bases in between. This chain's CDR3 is CASSLGGDLVEQYF. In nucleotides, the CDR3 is TGCGCCAGCAGTTTAGGGGGGGATTTGGTGGAGCAGTACTTC.